This T cell receptor (beta chain) was sequenced in a study of cytomegalovirus exposure and HLA in healthy donors. General study findings and limits: A further, later analysis showed that HLA-associated TCR beta chains (compared with equally common others) were more clonally expanded. After further analysis at a later stage, 16,951 TCR beta sequences were associated with HLA alleles at 0.05 false discovery rate.

This clone was picked up one time. Its antigen is undetermined. Germline loops: CDR1 SGDLS, CDR2 YYNGEE. CDR3 length equals 17 residues. The V and J ends lost 4 bases and 7 bases, in that order; junction bases with no gene match: 12. The PCR made use of 60 Vbeta and 13 Jbeta primers. The data were produced by immunoSEQ multiplex PCR, yet TCRdb's version contains in-frame clones alone and is incomplete. The sample records 150,000 to 200,000 clones, about 85% being singletons. The sequencing input was PBMCs. The V and J genes are TRBV9 and TRBJ2-5; 14 nucleotides match TRBD2. This TCR came from a woman aged 50 to 60 in good health and CMV-seronegative. Here the CDR3 DNA reads TGTGCCAGCAGCCCGACTAGCGGGGGGGCCGATTTTGGGACCCAGTACTTC. As protein: CASSPTSGGADFGTQYF.